A selection of T cell receptor beta chains follows, all from one sample in a study of CD8+ T cells in alopecia areata. TCRdb's table, derived via immunoSEQ multiplex PCR, lists solely in-frame clones and lacks some. The sample lists under 250,000 clones; around 62% were seen once. This specimen consisted of CD4+ T cells sorted from blood, obtained at week 0. These TCRs come from a human donor with alopecia areata. The CDR3 runs from the conserved cysteine through the conserved F or W. The order of the fields is V gene, clone size, D gene, J gene, CDR3 DNA, CDR3 protein. D genes are given only for firm matches. Clone size is not always given. Where it is, it says once, few, many or a class for expanded clones.

TRBV7-3	.	.	TRBJ2-5	TGTGCCAGCAGCCTCCGGGCCGAGACCCAGTACTTC	CASSLRAETQYF
TRBV27	many	.	TRBJ1-1	TGTGCCAGCAGTTTATCGACGGGGAACACTGAAGCTTTCTTT	CASSLSTGNTEAFF
TRBV7-9	.	TRBD1	TRBJ2-2	TGTGCCAGCAGCTTATTCGGGACAGGGGCCACCGGGGAGCTGTTTTTT	CASSLFGTGATGELFF
TRBV6-1	.	TRBD1	TRBJ1-4	TGTGCCAGCAGCAGGGGGAACGAAAAACTGTTTTTT	CASSRGNEKLFF
TRBV18	few	.	TRBJ1-1	TGTGCCAGCTCACCAGCGGGGCACGGGACTGAAGCTTTCTTT	CASSPAGHGTEAFF
TRBV5-4	.	.	TRBJ1-2	TGTGCCAGCAGCTTGTGGGGGGCCGGCTATGGCTACACCTTC	CASSLWGAGYGYTF
TRBV9	.	.	TRBJ1-1	TGTGCCAGCAGCGCAGGGGACGGGTCGAACACTGAAGCTTTCTTT	CASSAGDGSNTEAFF
TRBV19	.	.	TRBJ1-2	TGTGCCAGTAGTATCGGCAGGGCGGACTATGGCTACACCTTC	CASSIGRADYGYTF
TRBV9	.	TRBD1	TRBJ2-7	TGTGCCAGCAGCGTAGGGGGCCAGGGGGCAACCTACGAGCAGTACTTC	CASSVGGQGATYEQYF
TRBV7-9	medium-sized	TRBD1	TRBJ2-2	TGTGCCAGCAGCTTGGACAGGCGAACCGGGGAGCTGTTTTTT	CASSLDRRTGELFF
TRBV7-9	few	.	TRBJ1-3	TGTGCCAGCAGCTCGCTGACCCTCTCTGGAAACACCATATATTTT	CASSSLTLSGNTIYF
TRBV19	.	TRBD1	TRBJ1-5	TGTGCCAGCACGGGGACAGGGAGCAATCAGCCCCAGCATTTT	CASTGTGSNQPQHF
TRBV11-2	.	TRBD1	TRBJ1-3	TGTGCCAGCGGCCCCCAGGGGGTCTCTGGAAACACCATATATTTT	CASGPQGVSGNTIYF
TRBV28	.	.	TRBJ1-2	TGTGCCAGCAGTTCCGACAGTTCAGGCTACACCTTC	CASSSDSSGYTF
TRBV28	.	TRBD1	TRBJ1-1	TGTGCCAGCAGAGGCCGGGACAGCGAAGCTTTCTTT	CASRGRDSEAFF
TRBV11-2	few	.	TRBJ2-7	TGTGCCAGCAGCCCCGAAGTGGGTGGCAAGCTGTACTTC	CASSPEVGGKLYF
TRBV7-2	.	TRBD1	TRBJ1-2	TGTGCCAGCAGCTTAGCCTCCGGGACAGGGGGCATGGGCTACACCTTC	CASSLASGTGGMGYTF
TRBV5-1	.	.	TRBJ1-5	TGCGCCAGCAGCCCCCATCGGCCCCAGCATTTT	CASSPHRPQHF
TRBV14	.	.	TRBJ2-3	TGTGCCAGCAGCCACATCGGGGGGCCCAGCACAGATACGCAGTATTTT	CASSHIGGPSTDTQYF
TRBV7-9	.	.	TRBJ1-2	TGTGCCAGCAGCCGAATCACGGACTCCGGGGGAAGGAGCTACACCTTC	CASSRITDSGGRSYTF
TRBV6-5	few	.	TRBJ1-2	TGTGCCAGCAGTTACTCACGCGTCCGGGCCAGGGGCTACACCTTC	CASSYSRVRARGYTF
TRBV4-1	.	.	TRBJ1-2	TGCGCCAGCAGCCAAGGAGGTGGCTACACCTTC	CASSQGGGYTF
TRBV7-8	few	TRBD1	TRBJ2-7	TGTGCCAGCAGCGAAGGACAGGGTCTAACCTACGAGCAGTACTTC	CASSEGQGLTYEQYF
TRBV7-2	.	TRBD1	TRBJ2-4	TGTGCCAGCAGCCCCCGGGGACAGACCAAAAACATTCAGTACTTC	CASSPRGQTKNIQYF
TRBV6-5	few	TRBD1	TRBJ1-2	TGTGCCAGCAGTTACTCGACGGGACAGATTAACTATGGCTACACCTTC	CASSYSTGQINYGYTF
TRBV11-2	.	.	TRBJ2-7	TGTGCCAGCTCGAGGGACGGACCCTACGAGCAGTACTTC	CASSRDGPYEQYF
TRBV27	once	TRBD1	TRBJ2-7	TGTGCCAGCAGTTTAGGGACAGGGCCCACCTACGAGCAGTACTTC	CASSLGTGPTYEQYF
TRBV15	.	.	TRBJ1-5	TGTGCCACCATCAATCAGCCCCAGCATTTT	CATINQPQHF
TRBV11-2	.	.	TRBJ2-5	TGTGCCAGCAGCTTACCCCCCCAAGAGACCCAGTACTTC	CASSLPPQETQYF
TRBV29-1	few	.	TRBJ2-5	TGCAGCGTAAAGGGTCGTGAGTACCAAGAGACCCAGTACTTC	CSVKGREYQETQYF
TRBV7-9	.	TRBD2	TRBJ2-1	TGTGCCAGCAGCACCGGGACTAGCAGTTACAATGAGCAGTTCTTC	CASSTGTSSYNEQFF
TRBV27	few	.	TRBJ2-7	TGTGCCAGCAGCCCCGGTCCGGGCTCCTACGAGCAGTACTTC	CASSPGPGSYEQYF
TRBV6-1	.	.	TRBJ1-2	TGTGCCAGCAGTGAAGCGGGCGACAGCCGGGACACCTTC	CASSEAGDSRDTF
TRBV7-3	.	TRBD2	TRBJ2-3	TGTGCCAGCAGCGTTAGCGGGGGGACAGATACGCAGTATTTT	CASSVSGGTDTQYF
TRBV19	few	TRBD1	TRBJ2-2	TGTGCCAGTAGTATAGGGGGACAGACGACCGGGGAGCTGTTTTTT	CASSIGGQTTGELFF
TRBV7-9	.	.	TRBJ2-7	TGTGCCAGCAGCTTGGAACGGGACTTGCAGTACTTC	CASSLERDLQYF
TRBV18	.	TRBD1	TRBJ1-6	TGTGCCAGCTCACCCGACTATATATCAGGGGGCAGCTCCTATAATTCACCCCTCCACTTT	CASSPDYISGGSSYNSPLHF
TRBV30	.	.	TRBJ2-1	TGTGCCTGGAACGAGGGGTTCTCCTACAATGAGCAGTTCTTC	CAWNEGFSYNEQFF
TRBV1	.	.	TRBJ2-7	TGCACCAGCAGCCAAGATCTCACCCCCAACAGGGACCGATCCTACGAGCAGTACTTC	CTSSQDLTPNRDRSYEQYF
TRBV30	.	.	TRBJ2-3	TGTGCCTGGAGTCAGCGGGCACGTTCAGATACGCAGTATTTT	CAWSQRARSDTQYF
TRBV4-1	once	.	TRBJ2-5	TGCGCCAGCAGCCCCCCTCGAGAGACCCAGTACTTC	CASSPPRETQYF
TRBV29-1	few	.	TRBJ2-3	TGCAGCGTTGAGGCAGGGCGCGGGGCAGATACGCAGTATTTT	CSVEAGRGADTQYF
TRBV30	.	.	TRBJ1-2	TGTGCCTGGAGCGATACAATAGCCTACACCTTC	CAWSDTIAYTF
TRBV30	.	.	TRBJ2-5	TGTGCCTGGAGTTCGTTAACTAGGGGGGAGACCCAGTACTTC	CAWSSLTRGETQYF
TRBV29-1	.	.	TRBJ2-3	TGCAGCGTTGAAACTAGCACAGATACGCAGTATTTT	CSVETSTDTQYF
TRBV14	few	.	TRBJ1-6	TGTGCCAGCAGCCAAACCGGGGTAAAATCCCTCCACTTT	CASSQTGVKSLHF
TRBV9	.	TRBD2	TRBJ2-1	TGTGCCAGCAGCGTGCTAGCGGGAGTGAGGGATGAGCAGTTCTTC	CASSVLAGVRDEQFF
TRBV29-1	few	.	TRBJ1-2	TGCAGCGTTTGGGTTCGGAGTTCTGGCTACACCTTC	CSVWVRSSGYTF
TRBV7-2	.	TRBD1	TRBJ2-7	TGTGCCAGCAGCCTCGACAGGGTTTCCTACGAGCAGTACTTC	CASSLDRVSYEQYF
TRBV6-5	few	TRBD1	TRBJ1-5	TGTGCCAGCAGACTCAGGGGGAATCAGCCCCAGCATTTT	CASRLRGNQPQHF
TRBV30	.	TRBD1	TRBJ1-3	TGTGCCTGGAGTGCCGACAGGGAAAGAAACACCATATATTTT	CAWSADRERNTIYF
TRBV13	.	.	TRBJ2-2	TGTGCCAGCGGAAGAGGAGGGGAGCTGTTTTTT	CASGRGGELFF
TRBV7-2	once	.	TRBJ2-3	TGTGCCAGCAGCAAAGAGTACGGGGGAAACACAGATACGCAGTATTTT	CASSKEYGGNTDTQYF
TRBV18	many	.	TRBJ1-1	TGTGCCAGCTCACCTACGGGGGACACTGAAGCTTTCTTT	CASSPTGDTEAFF
TRBV5-1	.	TRBD1	TRBJ2-5	TGCGCCAGCAGCTTGGGAACAGGGGTTCGAGAGACCCAGTACTTC	CASSLGTGVRETQYF
TRBV30	.	.	TRBJ1-1	TGTGCCTGGAGTGTAGAGAGGACTGAAGCTTTCTTT	CAWSVERTEAFF
TRBV20-1	.	.	TRBJ2-3	TGCAGTGCCCCCGAAAATCCCACGCAGTATTTT	CSAPENPTQYF
TRBV29-1	.	.	TRBJ2-7	TGCAGCGGAAGGACAGACTCTTACGAGCAGTACTTC	CSGRTDSYEQYF
TRBV30	once	TRBD1	TRBJ1-1	TGTGCCTGGAGTCTAAGACAGGGGGCCCAAGCTTTCTTT	CAWSLRQGAQAFF